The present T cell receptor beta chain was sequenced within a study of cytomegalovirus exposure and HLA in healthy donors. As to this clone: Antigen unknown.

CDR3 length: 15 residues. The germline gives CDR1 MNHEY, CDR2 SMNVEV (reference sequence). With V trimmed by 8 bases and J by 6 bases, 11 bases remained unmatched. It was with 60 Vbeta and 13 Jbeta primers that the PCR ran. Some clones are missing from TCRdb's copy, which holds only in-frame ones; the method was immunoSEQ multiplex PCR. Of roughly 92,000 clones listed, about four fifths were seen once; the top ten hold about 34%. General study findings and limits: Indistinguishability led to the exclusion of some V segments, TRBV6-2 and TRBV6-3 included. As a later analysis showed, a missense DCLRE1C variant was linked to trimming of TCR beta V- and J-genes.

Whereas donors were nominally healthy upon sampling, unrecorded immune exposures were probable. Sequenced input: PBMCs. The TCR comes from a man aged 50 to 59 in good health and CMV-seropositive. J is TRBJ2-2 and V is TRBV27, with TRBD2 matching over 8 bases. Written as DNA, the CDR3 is TGTGCCAGCTCCCGGGGGGGACGTCTTGCCGGGGAGCTGTTTTTT. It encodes CASSRGGRLAGELFF.